These 21 T cell receptor beta chains were sequenced from one sample in a study of T cells after yellow fever vaccination. TCRdb independently ran MiXCR on the 5' RACE reads; one entry per CDR3 protein. The sample includes 620,000 or so distinct CDR3 sequences, around a sixth of them seen just once. The material was PBMCs, obtained 4 to 6 days after the first yellow fever vaccination. These receptors originate from a man aged 18 to 29 who received the YFV17D yellow fever vaccine.

V and J are TRBV5-8 and TRBJ2-3; 10 bases map to TRBD2. Germline values: CDR1 SGHTS, CDR2 YDEGEE. Unmatched junction bases numbered 5, after V lost 0 bases and J lost 1 base. The CDR3 is made up of 17 amino acids. CDR3 coding DNA: TGTGCCAGCAGCTTGGCTAGCGGGGGAGGAGGCACAGATACGCAGTATTTT. This encodes CASSLASGGGGTDTQYF.

V gene TRBV28 combines with J gene TRBJ2-1, with 11 bases aligning to TRBD2. Germline V CDR1 and CDR2: MDHEN, SYDVKM. V lost 6 bases to trimming and J lost 4 bases; unmatched junction nucleotides: 8. The CDR3 has 16 amino acids. As DNA, the CDR3 is TGTGCCAGCAGCCAGTACACTAGCGGGGGTTACAATGAGCAGTTCTTC. It is translated as CASSQYTSGGYNEQFF. The full variable domain, rest sourced from reference TRBV28 and TRBJ2-1, is DVKVTQSSRYLVKRTGEKVFLECVQDMDHENMFWYRQDPGLGLRLIYFSYDVKMKEKGDIPEGYSVSREKKERFSLILESASTNQTSMYLCASSQYTSGGYNEQFFGPGTRLTVL.

This clonotype has at least ten counts. The junction does not match germline at one end; this may be a read error. The V call is TRBV12-3 or TRBV12-4, the J call TRBJ2-5, with D tentatively TRBD1 (5 bases). The CDR3 totals 13 residues. This CDR3 is CASSFAGRETQYF. CDR3 nucleotides: TGCGCCAGCAGTTTTGCAGGGCGAGAGACCCAGTACTTC.

This clonotype was picked up a small number of times. The gene calls are TRBV7-9 and TRBJ2-1; 11 bases match TRBD1. The V segment lost 4 bases and the J segment 8 bases; nucleotides outside the gene matches: 7. The germline CDR1 and CDR2 sequences are SEHNR and FQNEAQ (reference sequence). CDR3 length: 15 residues. This CDR3 reads CASSYVGQGGDEQFF. CDR3 in DNA: TGTGCCAGCAGCTACGTGGGACAGGGGGGCGATGAGCAGTTCTTC.

The chain's CDR3 is CASSILSGEYNEQFF. CDR3 DNA sequence: TGTGCCAGCAGTATACTAAGCGGGGAATACAATGAGCAGTTCTTC. The rearrangement joins TRBV7-3 to TRBJ2-1, with 7 bases fitting TRBD2. The V and J ends lost 6 bases and 4 bases, in that order; junction bases with no gene match: 9. CDR1 SGHTA and CDR2 FQGTGA come from the germline V gene. CDR3 size: 15 residues.

The V call is TRBV5-1, the J call TRBJ1-5, with D tentatively TRBD1 (6 bases). V was shortened by 4 bases and J by 7 bases, with 15 bases between the two germline ends. The CDR3 has 14 residues. The germline V gene encodes CDR1 SGHRS and CDR2 YFSETQ. This CDR3 reads CASSPEGVGQPQHF. The DNA of the CDR3 is TGCGCCAGCAGCCCCGAGGGGGTAGGGCAGCCCCAGCATTTT.

Many counts were recorded for this clonotype. V and J are TRBV7-2 and TRBJ2-7; D unresolved. V was cut by 1 base and J by 2 bases, with 9 bases left in between. CDR3 size: 14 residues. Germline values: CDR1 SGHTA, CDR2 FQGNSA. The CDR3 loop reads CASSLGVVPYEQYV. CDR3 in DNA: TGTGCCAGCAGCTTAGGGGTCGTTCCCTACGAGCAGTACGTC.

This clonotype appeared many times. The gene calls are TRBV15 and TRBJ2-5; D unclear. The V and J ends lost 0 bases and 5 bases respectively, with 4 bases between them. Germline V gene data show CDR1 as LNHNV and CDR2 as YYDKDF (reference sequence). The CDR3 consists of 12 residues. CDR3 in amino acids: CATSRDQETQYF. The CDR3 DNA sequence: TGTGCCACCAGCAGAGATCAGGAGACCCAGTACTTC.

This clonotype was found a few times. This chain connects TRBV5-1 to TRBJ1-1, with D unclear. CDR3 length: 15 amino acids. The germline V gene encodes CDR1 SGHRS and CDR2 YFSETQ. V was cut by 0 bases and J by 0 bases, with 9 bases left in between. Here the CDR3 reads CASSLGPGMNTEAFF. CDR3 nucleotide sequence: TGCGCCAGCAGCTTGGGACCAGGTATGAACACTGAAGCTTTCTTT.

V gene TRBV3-1 combines with J gene TRBJ1-6, with 8 bases identical to TRBD1. This CDR3 spans 14 amino acids. J was trimmed by 8 bases and V by 1 base; bases with no gene match: 1. Germline CDR1 reads LGHDT; CDR2 reads YNNKEL (reference sequence). CDR3 amino acids: CASSQAGGYSPLHF. The CDR3 DNA reads as TGTGCCAGCAGCCAAGCAGGGGGCTATTCACCCCTCCACTTT. Using reference TRBV3-1 and TRBJ1-6 for the parts outside the CDR3, the full variable domain is DTAVSQTPKYLVTQMGNDKSIKCEQNLGHDTMYWYKQDSKKFLKIMFSYNNKELIINETVPNRFSPKSPDKAHLNLHINSLELGDSAVYFCASSQAGGYSPLHFGNGTRLTVT.

The chain carries TRBV12-3 or TRBV12-4 and TRBJ2-2; D is uncertain. V dropped 1 base and J dropped 6 bases, with 9 bases sitting between them. The length of the CDR3 is 14 residues. The chain's CDR3 is CASSLVVGSGELFF. The CDR3 coding sequence is TGTGCCAGCAGTTTAGTGGTAGGGTCCGGGGAGCTGTTTTTT.

This clonotype showed up many times. V and J are TRBV4-1 and TRBJ2-3; no clear D. V lost 0 bases and J 5 bases, leaving 0 bases between the germline ends. The CDR3 has 11 residues. Germline V gene data show CDR1 as MGHRA and CDR2 as YSYEKL. The CDR3 nucleotides read TGCGCCAGCAGCCAAGAAGATACGCAGTATTTT. Protein sequence: CASSQEDTQYF.

This chain links TRBV5-6 with TRBJ2-3; 11 bases are shared with TRBD2. Germline V gene lookup returns CDR1 SGHDT and CDR2 YYEEEE. The V and J ends lost 7 bases and 0 bases, in that order; junction bases with no gene match: 13. The CDR3 sequence is 18 residues long. The CDR3 sequence is CASLSWTSGFTSTDTQYF. In DNA form, the CDR3 reads TGTGCCAGCCTCTCCTGGACTAGCGGGTTTACTAGCACAGATACGCAGTATTTT.

The chain joins TRBV29-1 to TRBJ1-1, with a possible D match to TRBD1 (6 bases). Trimming took 6 bases from V and 7 from J, leaving 15 bases between them. The germline CDR1 and CDR2 sequences are SQVTM and ANQGSEA. This CDR3 is built from 12 residues. CDR3 DNA: TGCAGCGTCGCGGCTCGGGGGCTTGAAGCTTTCTTT. Its protein is CSVAARGLEAFF.

The chain combines TRBV19 with TRBJ2-2; perhaps D is TRBD1 or TRBD2 (5 bases each). Trimming shortened V by 7 bases and J by 8 bases, and 17 bases separated the two germline ends. The germline V gene has CDR1 LNHDA and CDR2 SQIVND (reference sequence). This CDR3 has 14 residues. CDR3 coding DNA: TGTGCCAGTACCCGGGACCTCGGGCCGGGGGAGCTGTTTTTT. Its translation: CASTRDLGPGELFF.

This clonotype was observed a handful of times. This sequence joins TRBV10-3 and TRBJ2-3; 7 bases align to TRBD1. With 6 bases clipped from V and 6 bases from J, the junction kept 9 bases outside the gene matches. The CDR3 is 14 residues long. CDR1 is ENHRY and CDR2 is SYGVKD in the germline V gene. The CDR3 spells CAIRAGGDRDTQYF. The DNA for the CDR3 is TGTGCCATCAGGGCAGGGGGTGACAGGGATACGCAGTATTTT.

This clonotype was counted between two and nine times. This rearrangement joins TRBV2 to TRBJ2-5; 9 nucleotides align to TRBD1. Trimming took 2 bases from V and 5 from J; bases not matched to a gene: 6. This CDR3 spans 15 amino acids. Germline V gives CDR1 SNHLY, CDR2 FYNNEI. Here the CDR3 DNA reads TGTGCCAGCAGTGAACGACAGGGGGTAGGCGAGACCCAGTACTTC. This sequence encodes CASSERQGVGETQYF. Filled out from reference TRBV2 and TRBJ2-5, the complete variable domain reads EPEVTQTPSHQVTQMGQEVILRCVPISNHLYFYWYRQILGQKVEFLVSFYNNEISEKSEIFDDQFSVERPDGSNFTLKIRSTKLEDSAMYFCASSERQGVGETQYFGPGTRLLVL.

This clonotype was counted between two and nine times. The chain has TRBV5-1 and TRBJ2-5, with D tentatively TRBD1 (7 bases). The CDR3 contains 13 residues. The germline V gene encodes CDR1 SGHRS and CDR2 YFSETQ. V dropped 6 bases and J dropped 4 bases, with 13 bases sitting between them. The CDR3 reads CASTLEGAETQYF. CDR3 nucleotide sequence: TGCGCCAGCACCCTGGAGGGGGCAGAGACCCAGTACTTC.

The chain links TRBV7-2 to TRBJ2-7; TRBD2 matches at 11 bases. The germline V gene encodes CDR1 SGHTA and CDR2 FQGNSA. Germline trimming cut 3 bases from V and 4 bases from J; bases unmatched to any gene: 5. The CDR3 has 15 residues. The chain's CDR3 is CASSLTSGAHYEQYV. CDR3 DNA sequence: TGTGCCAGCAGCTTGACTAGCGGGGCTCATTACGAGCAGTACGTC.

This clonotype was recorded a few times. This chain joins TRBV20-1 and TRBJ1-6; D possibly corresponds to TRBD1 (6 bases). V shed 5 bases and J shed 4 bases, with 15 bases lying between them. The length of the CDR3 is 15 residues. CDR1 is DFQATT and CDR2 is SNEGSKA in the germline V gene (reference sequence). The CDR3 DNA reads TGCAGTGCTCTCCCGGGGGGCGCTTATAATTCACCCCTCCACTTT. Its protein product is CSALPGGAYNSPLHF.

This clonotype was recorded a few times. The chain is built from TRBV7-2 and TRBJ1-4, with TRBD1 as a possible D gene (6 bases). The CDR3 is 14 amino acids. CDR1 and CDR2 (germline): SGHTA, FQGNSA. V lost 5 bases and J lost 4, with 11 bases in between. CDR3 nucleotide sequence: TGTGCCAGCAGCACTCGACAGGTTAATGAAAAACTGTTTTTT. It codes for CASSTRQVNEKLFF. Full variable domain (missing parts from reference TRBV7-2 and TRBJ1-4): GAGVSQSPSNKVTEKGKDVELRCDPISGHTALYWYRQSLGQGLEFLIYFQGNSAPDKSGLPSDRFSAERTGGSVSTLTIQRTQQEDSAVYLCASSTRQVNEKLFFGSGTQLSVL.